Reported below is one TCR beta chain. Assay used: immunoSEQ multiplex PCR; TCRdb lists only in-frame clones, some missing. The sample lists more than 250,000 clones; 70% to 90% were seen once. This record belongs to a study of blood T cell repertoires in COVID-19. With 2 bases removed from V and 1 base from J, the gap between germline ends came to 9 bases. CDR3 length equals 14 residues. CDR1 is SGHRS and CDR2 is YFSETQ in the germline V gene. Input material: peripheral blood. This TCR was sampled from a woman aged 50 to 60 with COVID-19, enrolled during active disease. This chain links TRBV5-1 with TRBJ1-1; the D is unclear. The CDR3 nucleotides read TGCGCCAGCAGCTTCGGTCGACAGAACACTGAAGCTTTCTTT. This codes for CASSFGRQNTEAFF.